This T cell receptor beta chain was sequenced for a study of cytomegalovirus exposure and HLA in healthy donors. Study-level findings and limits: Many donors shared some public TCRs, even though most TCR sequences were rare. In a later analysis, around 18,000 TCR beta sequences were associated with HLA alleles at 0.05 false discovery rate. Highest at DRB1 and lowest at HLA-C, TCR association rates differed among HLA loci in a later analysis. The authors listed roughly 150 TCR beta chains as cytomegalovirus-associated.

The ends were cut back, 1 base at V and 2 bases at J, with 8 bases in the middle. CDR1 and CDR2 from the germline V gene are LGHNA and YNFKEQ. The CDR3 extends over 14 amino acids. In regard to this clone: Its antigen is undetermined.

A multiplex PCR was run with 60 Vbeta primers and 13 Jbeta primers. Generated by immunoSEQ multiplex PCR, the TCRdb table keeps only in-frame clones and is missing some. In total, the table holds 50,000 or so clones. The chain uses TRBV4-2 and TRBJ1-1, with D possibly matching TRBD1 (5 bases). Sequenced material: PBMCs. The clonotype originates from a man aged 45-65 years in good health and CMV-seropositive. The CDR3 protein is CASSQGDRNTEAFF. CDR3 nucleotides: TGTGCCAGCAGCCAAGGCGACAGAAACACTGAAGCTTTCTTT.